The next 17 T cell receptor beta chains were all read from a single sample in a study of metastatic and nonmetastatic thyroid tumors. TCRdb re-called the PCR reads through MiXCR. The repertoire has some 23,000 clones, over 20% of them found once; the top ten carry 28%. All patients were untreated before thyroid surgery. Sequencing was carried out using blood. Receptor source: a female donor with papillary thyroid cancer or a benign thyroid nodule (not recorded which). Some clones in this sample may be carry-over from other donors' samples.

The table lists this clone with many counts. The rearrangement uses TRBV7-9 and TRBJ2-7; TRBD1 is a possible D gene (6 bases). V was clipped by 5 bases and J by 4 bases, with 9 bases between them. Germline V gives CDR1 SEHNR, CDR2 FQNEAQ (reference sequence). The CDR3 totals 12 residues. CDR3 bases: TGTGCCAGCAGCCAGGGGCCGTACGAGCAGTACTTC. The encoded protein is CASSQGPYEQYF.

This clone was found many times. This sequence joins TRBV6-1 and TRBJ1-5; 8 positions agree with TRBD1. J gave up 4 bases and V 5 bases, and 7 bases lay outside the gene matches. This CDR3 spans 15 amino acids. Germline V gene lookup returns CDR1 MNHNS and CDR2 SASEGT. CDR3 DNA: TGTGCCAGCAGTCGCCGGACAGGGTATAATCAGCCCCAGCATTTT. Its protein is CASSRRTGYNQPQHF.

This clone qualifies as medium-sized. The V and J genes are TRBV4-3 and TRBJ2-3, with 8 bases matching TRBD2. Trimming cost V 1 base and J 0 bases; bases outside gene matches: 6. The CDR3 length is 17 residues. From germline, CDR1 is LGHNA and CDR2 YSLEER. The CDR3 nucleotides are TGCGCCAGCAGCCAAGCGTTGGCTAGCGGGAGCACAGATACGCAGTATTTT. Its protein is CASSQALASGSTDTQYF.

The chain employs TRBV28 and TRBJ1-2, with a weak D call TRBD1 (5 bases). Trimming took off 8 bases at V and 9 bases at J, with 22 bases between the two ends. The CDR3 spans 14 residues. CDR1 MDHEN and CDR2 SYDVKM come from the germline V gene. CDR3 loop: CASAPRDSRKSYTF. Written as DNA, the CDR3 is TGTGCCAGCGCCCCCCGGGACTCACGTAAAAGCTACACCTTC.

This clone was counted many times. The V gene is TRBV20-1, the J gene TRBJ2-1; 9 nucleotides agree with TRBD2. CDR1 is DFQATT and CDR2 is SNEGSKA in the germline V gene (reference sequence). This CDR3 has 17 residues. V gave up 5 bases and J gave up 0 bases; unmatched junction bases: 11. Here the CDR3 DNA reads TGCAGTGCTCCCCCCCGGACTAGCGAGAGCTCCTACAATGAGCAGTTCTTC. Its translation: CSAPPRTSESSYNEQFF.

This clone showed up many times. DNA for the CDR3: TGCGCCAGCAGCTTCGGAGGGCCTCTGGGAGATGAGCAGTTCTTC. Translation: CASSFGGPLGDEQFF. The V gene is TRBV5-1, the J gene TRBJ2-1, with D possibly being TRBD2 (6 bases). The length of the CDR3 is 15 residues. V was clipped by 2 bases and J by 8 bases, with 17 bases between them. Germline V CDR1 and CDR2: SGHRS, YFSETQ.

This sequence joins TRBV11-1 and TRBJ2-7, with a weak D call TRBD2 (5 bases). Germline assignment: CDR1 SGHAT and CDR2 FQDESV (reference sequence). This CDR3 contains 16 residues. Trimming left V 1 base short and J 7 bases short, with 20 bases between. The CDR3 coding sequence is TGTGCCAGCAGCTTAGGGGCTTGGTCTGCCTCGGGAGAGCAGTACTTC. This translates into CASSLGAWSASGEQYF.

V gene TRBV7-3 combines with J gene TRBJ1-6, with D tentatively TRBD1 (5 bases). Germline assignment: CDR1 SGHTA and CDR2 FQGTGA. Trimming pared 6 bases from V and 6 bases from J, leaving 18 bases between. There are 16 residues in the CDR3. CDR3 protein: CASSFNRRTSNSPLHF. The CDR3 bases are TGTGCCAGCAGTTTCAACCGACGGACAAGTAATTCACCCCTCCACTTT.

Ten or more counts support this clone. This rearrangement joins TRBV5-1 to TRBJ2-7, with D unclear. Germline V gene data show CDR1 as SGHRS and CDR2 as YFSETQ. The CDR3 has 15 residues. The V gene lost 1 base and the J gene lost 2 bases, with 13 bases spanning the gap. The CDR3 DNA is TGCGCCAGCAGCTTGACGAGCCTAGGACCCTACGAGCAGTACTTC. Translating it yields CASSLTSLGPYEQYF.

This clone was counted ten times or more. This chain links TRBV11-1 with TRBJ2-2; 8 bases agree with TRBD2. Germline V CDR1 and CDR2: SGHAT, FQDESV (reference sequence). CDR3 length: 16 amino acids. V was pared by 2 bases and J by 4 bases, with 6 bases of the junction left unmatched. The CDR3 coding sequence is TGTGCCAGCAGCTTAAGCCGGGGGGGAGGCACCGGGGAGCTGTTTTTT. Its protein is CASSLSRGGGTGELFF.

This clone occurred a few times. With a much larger clone just one base away, this may be a read error. The chain joins TRBV28 to TRBJ2-3; a possible D gene is TRBD2 (5 bases). Germline loops: CDR1 MDHEN, CDR2 SYDVKM. The germline V and J ends were trimmed by 6 bases and 11 bases, with 21 bases remaining between them. This CDR3 spans 14 amino acids. The CDR3 region is CASSSVALLYMQYF. The CDR3 region has the DNA TGTGCCAGCAGCTCGGTAGCGTTGCTTTATATGCAGTATTTT.

This clone was observed many times. The V gene is TRBV9, the J gene TRBJ2-3, with a possible D match to TRBD2 (6 bases). CDR3 size: 15 residues. Germline CDR1 reads SGDLS; CDR2 reads YYNGEE. V was shortened by 1 base and J by 5 bases, with 14 bases between the two germline ends. In DNA form, the CDR3 reads TGTGCCAGCAGCGTACTCCCGGGAGTGGGAGATACGCAGTATTTT. The encoded protein is CASSVLPGVGDTQYF.

This clone is classed as medium-sized. The chain has TRBV6-1 and TRBJ1-2; D gene ambiguous. Per germline, CDR1 MNHNS and CDR2 SASEGT. The ends were cut back, 2 bases at V and 0 bases at J, with 10 bases in the middle. CDR3 size: 15 residues. CDR3 residues: CASSETPNSNYGYTF. The DNA for the CDR3 is TGTGCCAGCAGTGAAACTCCGAACTCTAACTATGGCTACACCTTC.

This clone was recorded many times. This chain uses TRBV10-1 with TRBJ2-1, with D tentatively TRBD1 or TRBD2 (5 bases each). The CDR3 runs 14 residues. Trimming cost V 7 bases and J 6 bases, with 16 bases left between them. Germline CDR1 and CDR2: WNHNN and SYGVQD (reference sequence). CDR3 residues: CASTGAGKSNEQFF. In nucleotides, the CDR3 is TGCGCCAGCACCGGGGCAGGGAAGAGCAATGAGCAGTTCTTC.

This clone was detected many times. V gene TRBV27 combines with J gene TRBJ1-2; D remains unclear. V was pared by 10 bases and J by 7 bases, with 16 bases between. CDR3 size: 12 residues. In germline, CDR1 is MNHEY, CDR2 SMNVEV (reference sequence). CDR3 DNA sequence: TGTGCCACCCTGAGTGGAATTCGTGGCTACACCTTC. Its protein product is CATLSGIRGYTF.

There are many counts of this clone. This sequence joins TRBV11-2 and TRBJ2-1, with 10 bases lining up with TRBD2. J was trimmed by 6 bases and V by 5 bases; bases with no gene match: 7. Germline CDR1 reads SGHAT; CDR2 reads FQNNGV. This CDR3 is built from 15 residues. CDR3 amino acids: CASSLSSGRLNEQFF. The CDR3 nucleotides are TGTGCCAGCAGCCTGAGTAGCGGGAGGCTCAATGAGCAGTTCTTC.

Judged by abundance, this clone is large. This CDR3 is CASSPPGWESTYNEQFF. CDR3 nucleotides: TGCGCCAGCAGCCCCCCAGGGTGGGAGAGCACCTACAATGAGCAGTTCTTC. The chain employs TRBV5-1 and TRBJ2-1; D could derive from TRBD1 or TRBD2 (5 bases each). CDR1 is SGHRS, CDR2 YFSETQ, per germline. The CDR3 is 17 amino acids. The V end lost 4 bases, the J end lost 2 bases, and 19 bases lay between the germline ends.